This record looks at one TCR beta chain sequence and its context. Its antigen remains unidentified. The sample belongs to a study of early T cells in non-severe SARS-CoV-2 infection. Study-wide context: Sequencing of bulk RNA from unsorted whole blood was done, without chain pairing.

V was clipped by 8 bases and J by 4 bases, with 10 bases between them. The CDR3 has 12 residues. CDR1 is MNHNY and CDR2 is SVGAGI in the germline V gene (reference sequence). Overall study findings and caveats: The VDJdb matching leaned toward anti-spike CD8 responses and overlooked private and CD4 specificities.

Researchers tagged individual cDNA molecules with unique molecular identifiers. TCRdb re-analysed the 5' RACE reads in MiXCR, keeping a single row per CDR3 protein. The sample yields 45,000 to 55,000 distinct CDR3 sequences, 6% to 7% seen once. The V and J genes are TRBV6-6 and TRBJ2-3; possibly TRBD1 or TRBD2 for D (5 bases each). This TCR was sampled from an adult who was a healthcare worker with PCR-confirmed SARS-CoV-2 infection or an uninfected control (not recorded which). Source material: whole blood. The CDR3: CASGGGPDTQYF. The CDR3 DNA sequence: TGTGCCAGCGGGGGTGGGCCAGATACGCAGTATTTT.